The clone carrying this TCR beta chain was picked up a small number of times. Its antigen remains unidentified. The data belong to a study of T cell repertoires in aging, cancer and after chemotherapy. Study details: Repeat sampling of healthy donors over several months to years showed clear clonal overlap. Notes on the study in general: Across the chemotherapy interval, each cancer cohort showed higher median generation probability, suggesting thymic rebound. No conclusions about immunological memory after chemotherapy can be drawn from the repertoire data.

This CDR3 contains 15 residues. Germline V gene sequence: CDR1 LNHNV, CDR2 YYDKDF (reference sequence). V lost 0 bases, J lost 0 bases, and 2 bases stayed unmatched. Peripheral blood genomic DNA, not sorted cells or RNA, was the template. Multiplex touch-down PCR with TRB-A/B primers amplified rearranged V-D-J TRB sequences. Each CDR3 protein is one row after TCRdb ran MiXCR on the multiplex PCR reads. Of more than 8,000 distinct CDR3 sequences listed, roughly 32% were seen once; the top ten hold less than 4%. V and J are TRBV15 and TRBJ2-7, with 7 bases identical to TRBD1. The sequenced material came from blood. This receptor was identified in a human donor in good health. The CDR3 region has the DNA TGTGCCACCAGCAGAGATCCAGGGGGCTCCTACGAGCAGTACTTC. This encodes CATSRDPGGSYEQYF.